The rows below give T cell receptor beta chains drawn from one sample of a study of blood T cell repertoires in COVID-19. TCRdb keeps only in-frame clones here, not all; method: immunoSEQ multiplex PCR. The sample lists 350,000 to 450,000 clones; around nine tenths were seen once. The sample comprised peripheral blood. The receptors come from a woman aged 55-69 years with COVID-19, enrolled during active disease. Both conserved end residues are trimmed from each CDR3.

TRBV5-1	TRBJ2-2	ASSNGNTGTGELF
TRBV23-1	TRBJ2-7	ATPDRGQCEQY
TRBV19	TRBJ1-2	ASSSGSRRVGYT
TRBV6-5	TRBJ1-2	ASSPQGLYGYT
TRBV19	TRBJ1-2	ASSIGDSPYGYT
TRBV5-8	TRBJ2-7	ASSPRGTYEQY
TRBV29-1	TRBJ1-3	SVYTIEGQGPFSGNTIY
TRBV5-1	TRBJ1-1	ASSYETGEEAF
TRBV5-4	TRBJ1-3	ASSLSGGLSGNTIY
TRBV9	TRBJ1-2	ASSVAPGGNYGYT
TRBV7-2	TRBJ2-5	ASSFSGTSGETQY
TRBV7-9	TRBJ1-1	ASSSETLLVDTEAF
TRBV11-2	TRBJ2-5	ASSLTKWLPYQETQY
TRBV5-1	TRBJ1-2	ASSFSNRNYGYT
TRBV3-1/TRBV3-2	TRBJ2-7	ASGGTNSYEQY
TRBV5-5	TRBJ1-3	ASSSRRGLLSGNTIY
TRBV4-3	TRBJ2-3	ASSQDSADTQY
TRBV7-9	TRBJ1-1	ASSRPPGGKMNTEAF
TRBV2	TRBJ2-3	ASSEWVASDTQY
TRBV7-2	TRBJ2-3	ASSRRSGGPRWWQY
TRBV11-2	TRBJ2-7	ASSLVTGSYEQY
TRBV7-9	TRBJ1-1	ASSYRGNTEAF
TRBV27	TRBJ2-1	ASSLSGTSGYNEQF
TRBV3-1/TRBV3-2	TRBJ2-7	ASSQTGSYEQY
TRBV20-1	TRBJ2-1	SAFSGEQF
TRBV7-9	TRBJ1-1	ASSSTLDSPDMNTEAF
TRBV27	TRBJ2-7	ASGRQGSYEQY
TRBV4-2	TRBJ1-4	ASSQEGQGSEKLF
TRBV7-8	TRBJ1-6	ASSTRSSPLH
TRBV7-2	TRBJ1-1	ASRQGVNGEAF
TRBV18	TRBJ1-1	ASSRQGRTEAF
TRBV19	TRBJ2-2	ASSRLQGAAGELF
TRBV29-1	TRBJ1-6	SVAGGEGSPLH
TRBV19	TRBJ1-2	ASSVPGQGFGYT
TRBV30	TRBJ2-2	AWSVHLRPGSTGELF
TRBV5-4	TRBJ2-1	ASSLRGRNEQF
TRBV6-5	TRBJ1-4	ASSLQGSYNEKLF
TRBV6-5	TRBJ2-2	ASSSGQYTGELF
TRBV6-6	TRBJ1-1	ASSYPGYRMNTEAF
TRBV15	TRBJ1-2	ATSTELDQGAGGYT
TRBV7-9	TRBJ2-5	ASTIAGAKETQY
TRBV27	TRBJ1-2	ASGGKYGYT